Below are 29 T cell receptor beta chains sequenced from a single sample in a study of blood T cell repertoires in COVID-19. Produced via immunoSEQ multiplex PCR; TCRdb's table is partial and in-frame only. The data contain around 68,000 clones, roughly 91% of them singletons. The sample taken for sequencing was peripheral blood. These receptors originate from a man aged 50 to 60 with active COVID-19.

The chain links TRBV15 to TRBJ1-1; 9 nucleotides agree with TRBD1. This CDR3 contains 15 residues. Germline CDR1 is LNHNV and CDR2 is YYDKDF (reference sequence). The trim removed 2 bases at V and 11 bases at J, leaving 12 bases unmatched. DNA of the CDR3: TGTGCCACCAGCAGAAGGACAGGGGTCGAAAGTGGTGCTTTCTTT. Translated: CATSRRTGVESGAFF.

V is TRBV6-5 and J is TRBJ1-5; 9 bases fit TRBD1. The CDR3 spans 15 residues. The germline CDR1 and CDR2 sequences are MNHEY and SVGAGI. V gave up 6 bases and J gave up 6 bases; unmatched junction bases: 9. The DNA of the CDR3 is TGTGCCAGCAGGAACCACAGGGGGCGGGGTCAGCCCCAGCATTTT. Its translation is CASRNHRGRGQPQHF.

This sequence joins TRBV10-3 and TRBJ2-2; 8 bases agree with TRBD2. V was clipped by 2 bases and J by 1 base; unmatched bases: 6. The germline gives CDR1 ENHRY, CDR2 SYGVKD. The CDR3 totals 17 residues. Here the CDR3 reads CAISELTSAKNTGELFF. In DNA form, the CDR3 reads TGTGCCATCAGTGAGCTGACTAGCGCTAAGAACACCGGGGAGCTGTTTTTT.

The rearrangement links TRBV9 to TRBJ2-3; TRBD2 matches at 16 bases. CDR3 length: 18 residues. The germline gives CDR1 SGDLS, CDR2 YYNGEE. Trimming cost V 4 bases and J 2 bases; bases outside gene matches: 7. The CDR3 loop reads CASSSPGLAGGITDTQYF. The CDR3 DNA sequence: TGTGCCAGCAGCTCCCCGGGACTAGCGGGGGGGATCACAGATACGCAGTATTTT. Variable domain in full (rest from reference TRBV9 and TRBJ2-3): DSGVTQTPKHLITATGQRVTLRCSPRSGDLSVYWYQQSLDQGLQFLIQYYNGEERAKGNILERFSAQQFPDLHSELNLSSLELGDSALYFCASSSPGLAGGITDTQYFGPGTRLTVL.

The V and J genes are TRBV9 and TRBJ1-4; D perhaps matches TRBD1 (6 bases). There are 15 residues in the CDR3. Germline V lookup: CDR1 SGDLS, CDR2 YYNGEE. V was clipped by 4 bases and J by 2 bases, with 12 bases between them. The CDR3 DNA reads TGTGCCAGCAGCCCTAATACAGGGACTAATGAAAAACTGTTTTTT. Translating gives CASSPNTGTNEKLFF.

This chain uses TRBV19 with TRBJ1-6; TRBD1 agrees at 8 bases. The CDR3 is 17 amino acids. Germline V gene data show CDR1 as LNHDA and CDR2 as SQIVND (reference sequence). J lost 7 bases, V lost 5 bases, and 13 bases had no gene match. The CDR3 DNA is TGTGCCAGTAGTCCTCCCGGGACAGGCCTTCAGAATTCACCCCTCCACTTT. As protein: CASSPPGTGLQNSPLHF.

CDR3 nucleotides: TGTGCCAGCAGTTTACACCCGGGGGGCTCTGGCTACACCTTC. Its translation: CASSLHPGGSGYTF. The chain employs TRBV28 and TRBJ1-2; D is possibly TRBD1 (6 bases). The CDR3 length is 14 residues. Germline values: CDR1 MDHEN, CDR2 SYDVKM. Trimming left V 2 bases short and J 7 bases short, with 14 bases between.

CDR3 loop: CASSLSGDRPMNTEAFF. The DNA of the CDR3 is TGTGCCAGCAGCTTATCCGGGGACAGGCCCATGAACACTGAAGCTTTCTTT. The rearrangement uses TRBV7-9 and TRBJ1-1; 8 bases are shared with TRBD1. Trimming removed 2 bases from V and 0 bases from J; junction bases left unmatched: 8. The CDR3 extends over 17 amino acids. CDR1 SEHNR and CDR2 FQNEAQ come from the germline V gene (reference sequence). Complete variable domain (other parts from reference TRBV7-9 and TRBJ1-1): DTGVSQNPRHKITKRGQNVTFRCDPISEHNRLYWYRQTLGQGPEFLTYFQNEAQLEKSRLLSDRFSAERPKGSFSTLEIQRTEQGDSAMYLCASSLSGDRPMNTEAFFGQGTRLTVV.

The chain links TRBV7-9 to TRBJ2-7; 11 bases agree with TRBD1. The V and J ends lost 3 bases and 6 bases, in that order; junction bases with no gene match: 1. Germline V gene data show CDR1 as SEHNR and CDR2 as FQNEAQ (reference sequence). The CDR3 consists of 13 residues. CDR3 sequence: CASSLGTGGEQYF. As DNA, the CDR3 is TGTGCCAGCAGCTTGGGGACAGGGGGCGAGCAGTACTTC.

On this clone itself: Other DNA sequences from this sample encode an identical CDR3 as well. V usage is TRBV11-2 and J usage is TRBJ1-1; D not certain. V gave up 3 bases and J gave up 1 base, with 6 bases separating them. This CDR3 is built from 13 residues. CDR1 SGHAT and CDR2 FQNNGV come from the germline V gene. CDR3 DNA: TGTGCCAGCAGCTTTAGCGGGAACACTGAAGCTTTCTTT. Encoded protein: CASSFSGNTEAFF.

This clone came up once. The chain recombines TRBV27 with TRBJ2-1; 12 bases are shared with TRBD2. The ends lost 3 bases at V and 1 base at J; junction bases unmatched: 19. This CDR3 is built from 22 residues. Germline V lookup: CDR1 MNHEY, CDR2 SMNVEV (reference sequence). The CDR3 is CASSFVVMGLAGGPRSYNEQFF. In DNA form, the CDR3 reads TGTGCCAGCAGTTTCGTTGTGATGGGGCTAGCGGGAGGGCCAAGGTCCTACAATGAGCAGTTCTTC.

This clone appeared a few times. This chain joins TRBV4-3 and TRBJ1-5, with D possibly matching TRBD1 (5 bases). CDR3 size: 17 residues. V shed 0 bases and J shed 7 bases, with 19 bases lying between them. Looked up from germline, CDR1 is LGHNA and CDR2 is YSLEER. CDR3 coding DNA: TGCGCCAGCAGCCAAGATCACGGGGCCCCCGGGGGGCAGCCCCAGCATTTT. It encodes CASSQDHGAPGGQPQHF.

The J gene is TRBJ1-1, the V gene TRBV19; D unclear. The CDR3 is 11 residues long. Germline values: CDR1 LNHDA, CDR2 SQIVND (reference sequence). The germline V and J ends were trimmed by 10 bases and 2 bases, with 8 bases remaining between them. The CDR3 DNA follows: TGTGCCACCCGAGGAAACACTGAAGCTTTCTTT. Amino acid sequence: CATRGNTEAFF. Combining the CDR3 with reference TRBV19 and TRBJ1-1 gives the whole variable domain DGGITQSPKYLFRKEGQNVTLSCEQNLNHDAMYWYRQDPGQGLRLIYYSQIVNDFQKGDIAEGYSVSREKKESFPLTVTSAQKNPTAFYLCATRGNTEAFFGQGTRLTVV.

The sample holds a few counts of this clone. V and J are TRBV19 and TRBJ2-2, with 7 bases matching TRBD2. Trimming at V came to 9 bases and at J to 1 base, leaving 11 bases not matched to a gene. Per the germline V gene, CDR1 is LNHDA and CDR2 is SQIVND (reference sequence). This CDR3 has 16 amino acids. CDR3 loop: CASRHLLAGNTGELFF. CDR3 bases: TGTGCCAGCCGCCACCTCTTAGCGGGGAACACCGGGGAGCTGTTTTTT.

The chain couples TRBV4-1 to TRBJ1-2; D is possibly TRBD1 (5 bases). The CDR3 has 15 amino acids. CDR1 and CDR2 from the germline V gene are MGHRA and YSYEKL. V lost 2 bases, J lost 3 bases, and 13 bases lay in between. In DNA form, the CDR3 reads TGCGCCAGCAGCCAATTAGCTAGGGGTGACTATGGCTACACCTTC. Amino acid sequence: CASSQLARGDYGYTF.

This clone was detected once. The rearrangement joins TRBV7-9 to TRBJ1-2; a possible D gene is TRBD1 (5 bases). Trimming pared 5 bases from V and 1 base from J, leaving 14 bases between. Germline V gene sequence: CDR1 SEHNR, CDR2 FQNEAQ (reference sequence). The CDR3 spans 15 residues. The CDR3 loop reads CASSPGRANNYGYTF. CDR3 in DNA: TGTGCCAGCAGCCCCGGCAGGGCCAATAACTATGGCTACACCTTC.

V usage is TRBV9 and J usage is TRBJ1-2, with a tentative D call TRBD1 (5 bases). The V and J ends lost 6 bases and 4 bases respectively, with 19 bases between them. The CDR3 is made up of 15 amino acids. Germline CDR1 reads SGDLS; CDR2 reads YYNGEE. The CDR3 is CASTGFGGEGYGYTF. CDR3 DNA sequence: TGTGCCAGCACCGGATTCGGAGGGGAGGGCTATGGCTACACCTTC. The full variable domain, completed using reference TRBV9 and TRBJ1-2, is DSGVTQTPKHLITATGQRVTLRCSPRSGDLSVYWYQQSLDQGLQFLIQYYNGEERAKGNILERFSAQQFPDLHSELNLSSLELGDSALYFCASTGFGGEGYGYTFGSGTRLTVV.

V and J are TRBV4-3 and TRBJ1-3; a weak D match, TRBD1 (6 bases). CDR3 length: 22 residues. V lost 0 bases to trimming and J lost 1 base, with 28 bases between them. From germline, CDR1 is LGHNA and CDR2 YSLEER. CDR3: CASSQDPWQGIGPRASGNTIYF. For the CDR3, the DNA is TGCGCCAGCAGCCAAGATCCATGGCAGGGGATAGGACCGCGTGCGTCTGGAAACACCATATATTTT.

The sample holds a few counts of this clone. The V and J genes are TRBV6-5 and TRBJ2-2; a possible D gene is TRBD2 (5 bases). Germline V gives CDR1 MNHEY, CDR2 SVGAGI. The CDR3 sequence is 14 residues long. V shed 6 bases and J shed 7 bases, with 15 bases lying between them. CDR3 residues: CASRIGIWDGELFF. The CDR3 region has the DNA TGTGCCAGCAGAATCGGGATATGGGACGGGGAGCTGTTTTTT.

The chain uses TRBV3-1 (or the pseudogene TRBV3-2) and TRBJ1-1, with 7 bases aligning to TRBD1. The junction had 13 bases not matched to a gene; V was cut back by 5 bases and J by 7 bases. This CDR3 comprises 15 residues. Germline V CDR1 and CDR2: LGHDT, YNNKEL (reference sequence). The CDR3 nucleotides are TGTGCCAGCAGCGCCTATCCTAAGGACAGGAATGAAGCTTTCTTT. Translation gives CASSAYPKDRNEAFF.

V gene TRBV28 combines with J gene TRBJ2-1, with D tentatively TRBD2 (5 bases). V was clipped by 6 bases and J by 9 bases, with 30 bases between them. Germline V gene data show CDR1 as MDHEN and CDR2 as SYDVKM. The CDR3 contains 18 residues. CDR3 bases: TGTGCCAGCAGCCCACCCCCCCTTACAAGCCGAGGGCCCGGTGAGCAGTTCTTC. Residues: CASSPPPLTSRGPGEQFF.

This rearrangement joins TRBV10-3 to TRBJ1-1; weak D call: TRBD1 (5 bases). This CDR3 comprises 15 residues. V lost 10 bases and J lost 1, with 19 bases in between. Looked up from germline, CDR1 is ENHRY and CDR2 is SYGVKD. The CDR3 bases are TGTGCCACCAGCCAGGACGGGGGGACGAACACTGAAGCTTTCTTT. It translates to CATSQDGGTNTEAFF.

This clone was seen more than once but under ten times. The V and J genes are TRBV25-1 and TRBJ2-2; 10 nucleotides line up with TRBD1. Unmatched junction bases numbered 5, after V lost 3 bases and J lost 4 bases. The CDR3 consists of 16 residues. CDR1 and CDR2 (germline): MGHDK, SYGVNS. The CDR3 reads CASSDWDRGITGELFF. The CDR3 DNA sequence: TGTGCCAGCAGTGATTGGGACAGGGGAATCACCGGGGAGCTGTTTTTT.

This clone was seen more than once but under ten times. The J gene is TRBJ2-3, the V gene TRBV28, with 7 bases lining up with TRBD2. The CDR3 extends over 14 amino acids. Germline-derived CDR1 and CDR2 are MDHEN and SYDVKM. The V gene end was trimmed by 3 bases and the J gene end by 6 bases; junction bases not matched to a gene: 6. As DNA, the CDR3 is TGTGCCAGCAGTTTCGGGGGGACCCCTGATACGCAGTATTTT. Amino acid sequence: CASSFGGTPDTQYF.

V and J are TRBV7-8 and TRBJ1-1; 7 positions match TRBD1. The CDR3 consists of 16 residues. The J segment lost 0 bases and the V segment lost 5 bases, leaving 9 bases of the junction unmatched. Germline V gene sequence: CDR1 SGHVS, CDR2 FQNEAQ. The CDR3 DNA is TGTGCCAGCAGCCCGGATAGGACAGGTCTGAACACTGAAGCTTTCTTT. This codes for CASSPDRTGLNTEAFF.

The chain couples TRBV11-3 to TRBJ2-1; 9 positions agree with TRBD2. The CDR3 has 17 residues. The germline V gene has CDR1 SGHNT and CDR2 YENEEA. V shed 5 bases and J 3 bases; nucleotides not matched to a gene: 11. CDR3 DNA sequence: TGTGCCAGCAGCGATAACCCGACTAGCGGAGTCTACAATGAGCAGTTCTTC. Translation gives CASSDNPTSGVYNEQFF.

The rearrangement links TRBV23-1 to TRBJ2-5; possible D gene TRBD2, 7 bases. TRBV23-1 is labeled an ORF, and its function is uncertain. CDR3 size: 12 residues. With 8 bases removed from V and 4 bases from J, the gap between germline ends came to 11 bases. The CDR3 nucleotides are TGCGCCAGCCCGGGGGGCTTAGAGACCCAGTACTTC. Translation: CASPGGLETQYF.

V and J are TRBV30 and TRBJ1-5; the D gene is possibly TRBD1 (6 bases). Trimming left V 0 bases short and J 6 bases short, with 9 bases between. The germline V gene has CDR1 GTSNPN and CDR2 SVGIG (reference sequence). The CDR3 totals 13 residues. The CDR3 nucleotides are TGTGCCTGGAGTGTACAAGGGGGTCAGCCCCAGCATTTT. Amino acids: CAWSVQGGQPQHF. The full variable domain, in which reference TRBV30 and TRBJ1-5 provide the parts outside the CDR3, is SQTIHQWPATLVQPVGSPLSLECTVEGTSNPNLYWYRQAAGRGLQLLFYSVGIGQISSEVPQNLSASRPQDRQFILSSKKLLLSDSGFYLCAWSVQGGQPQHFGDGTRLSIL.

This chain uses TRBV19 with TRBJ1-2; no reliable D call. The CDR3 runs to 13 residues. CDR1 and CDR2 from the germline V gene are LNHDA and SQIVND (reference sequence). Trimming cost V 3 bases and J 5 bases, with 10 bases left between them. Here the CDR3 reads CASSMAADYGYTF. The CDR3 nucleotides are TGTGCCAGTAGTATGGCGGCAGATTATGGCTACACCTTC.